The 11 T cell receptor beta chains below all came from one sample that was sequenced in a study of regulatory dendritic cells for organ transplantation. Generated by immunoSEQ multiplex PCR, the TCRdb table keeps only in-frame clones and is missing some. The table records 28,000 or so clones, approximately 82% of them present only once. The source material was naive CD4+ T cells from blood. Subset meaning: CD45RA+ naive T cells. The receptors come from a human donor in good health.

The V and J genes are TRBV4-3 and TRBJ2-7; 7 bases map to TRBD1. The germline CDR1 and CDR2 sequences are LGHNA and YSLEER. V was pared by 3 bases and J by 3 bases, with 8 bases of the junction left unmatched. There are 15 residues in the CDR3. The CDR3: CASSQAETGLYEQYF. The CDR3 bases are TGCGCCAGCAGCCAGGCCGAGACAGGGCTCTACGAGCAGTACTTC.

J is TRBJ2-3 and V is TRBV5-1; 7 nucleotides align to TRBD2. Germline V lookup: CDR1 SGHRS, CDR2 YFSETQ. The V gene end was trimmed by 1 base and the J gene end by 2 bases; junction bases not matched to a gene: 4. This CDR3 has 15 residues. CDR3 sequence: CASSLSSGFTDTQYF. CDR3 nucleotide sequence: TGCGCCAGCAGCTTGAGTAGCGGGTTCACAGATACGCAGTATTTT.

The rearrangement joins TRBV27 to TRBJ1-1; no reliable D call. The ends were cut back, 3 bases at V and 4 bases at J, with 9 bases in the middle. CDR3 length: 13 residues. CDR1 is MNHEY and CDR2 is SMNVEV in the germline V gene (reference sequence). CDR3 sequence reads: CASSFLSSTEAFF. The CDR3, as DNA: TGTGCCAGCAGTTTTCTTTCGAGCACTGAAGCTTTCTTT.

This chain connects TRBV29-1 to TRBJ1-1; D call uncertain. The V gene lost 5 bases and the J gene lost 3 bases, with 4 bases spanning the gap. The CDR3 has 10 residues. Looked up from germline, CDR1 is SQVTM and CDR2 is ANQGSEA. The CDR3 coding sequence is TGCAGCGTTTTCTACACTGAAGCTTTCTTT. This gives the protein CSVFYTEAFF.

J is TRBJ2-5 and V is TRBV2; maybe TRBD2 (6 bases). The CDR3 is 15 residues long. Trimming stripped 6 bases from V and 0 bases from J, with 14 bases between. In germline, CDR1 is SNHLY, CDR2 FYNNEI. The CDR3 is CASRGGDSYQETQYF. DNA of the CDR3: TGTGCCAGCAGGGGAGGAGACAGTTACCAAGAGACCCAGTACTTC.

V and J are TRBV11-3 and TRBJ2-3, with D uncertain. The CDR3 contains 13 residues. V lost 0 bases and J lost 4, with 5 bases in between. Germline V gives CDR1 SGHNT, CDR2 YENEEA. The CDR3 sequence: CASSLEVADTQYF. CDR3 in DNA: TGTGCCAGCAGCTTAGAGGTAGCAGATACGCAGTATTTT.

The chain joins TRBV9 to TRBJ2-2, with TRBD2 identical over 7 bases. The germline V gene has CDR1 SGDLS and CDR2 YYNGEE. J lost 6 bases, V lost 0 bases, and 5 bases had no gene match. CDR3 length: 15 amino acids. The CDR3 spells CASSVVGGSPGELFF. The CDR3 bases are TGTGCCAGCAGCGTAGTGGGGGGGTCCCCCGGGGAGCTGTTTTTT.

The rearrangement links TRBV5-1 to TRBJ1-1, with no clear D. V was clipped by 2 bases and J by 1 base, with 15 bases between them. There are 16 residues in the CDR3. CDR1 and CDR2 from the germline V gene are SGHRS and YFSETQ. As DNA, the CDR3 is TGCGCCAGCAGCTTACGGCATATCGGGGAGAACACTGAAGCTTTCTTT. It is translated as CASSLRHIGENTEAFF. Full variable domain (remainder filled in from reference TRBV5-1 and TRBJ1-1): KAGVTQTPRYLIKTRGQQVTLSCSPISGHRSVSWYQQTPGQGLQFLFEYFSETQRNKGNFPGRFSGRQFSNSRSEMNVSTLELGDSALYLCASSLRHIGENTEAFFGQGTRLTVV.

This chain uses TRBV18 with TRBJ2-3, with TRBD2 identical over 8 bases. Losses at the gene ends were 8 bases for V and 4 bases for J; bases not matched to a gene: 8. The CDR3 runs 14 residues. The germline CDR1 and CDR2 sequences are KGHSH and LQKENI. CDR3 sequence reads: CASHTGGAPDTQYF. The CDR3, as DNA: TGTGCCAGCCACACCGGGGGGGCCCCAGATACGCAGTATTTT.

The CDR3 DNA follows: TGTGCCAGCAGCCAAACAGGGAAAGAGACCCAGTACTTC. This gives the protein CASSQTGKETQYF. The chain carries TRBV5-4 and TRBJ2-5; D is possibly TRBD1 (6 bases). This CDR3 has 13 residues. Trimming removed 4 bases from V and 3 bases from J, with 10 bases in between. CDR1 and CDR2 (germline): SGHNT, YYREEE (reference sequence).

The chain couples TRBV18 to TRBJ1-5; D gene uncertain. V lost 4 bases to trimming and J lost 7 bases, with 14 bases between them. This CDR3 region has 14 residues. CDR1 and CDR2 (germline): KGHSH, LQKENI. The CDR3 coding sequence is TGTGCCAGCTCACGGGCGGAGGCGAGCCAGCCCCAGCATTTT. This codes for CASSRAEASQPQHF.